This T cell receptor beta chain was retrieved from a study of beta chain features in type 1 diabetes. Study outcomes and limitations: Insertions at VDJ junctions were less frequent in type 1 diabetes patients. These patients also deleted more nucleotides at the same junctions. Researchers caution that PCR might favor shorter templates, equally among patients and controls.

The investigators reverse transcribed all of the isolated RNA, so they sequenced expressed TCRB transcripts. The data were produced by immunoSEQ multiplex PCR, yet TCRdb's version contains in-frame clones alone and is incomplete. The top ten hold 0.023% of the sample, which has 810,000 or so clones, under 20% seen once. For this clone: Its antigen is as yet unknown.

The CDR3 loop spans 18 amino acids. V lost 5 bases to trimming and J lost 4 bases; unmatched junction nucleotides: 20. CDR1 and CDR2 (germline): SNHLY, FYNNEI. Sequenced input: naive CD4+ T cells from blood. This clonotype was obtained from a woman aged 18-35 years in good health. V and J are TRBV2 and TRBJ2-7; 7 bases line up with TRBD2. The CDR3 region is CASSLGGSIATESYEQYF. CDR3 sequence (DNA): TGTGCCAGCAGTCTGGGCGGGAGTATTGCTACAGAGAGTTACGAGCAGTACTTC.